Below are 31 T cell receptor beta chains sequenced from a single sample in a study of radiotherapy plus CTLA-4 blockade in lung cancer. Profiling relied on immunoSEQ multiplex PCR, and the TCRdb table lists in-frame clones only, not all of them. There are 71,000 or so clones in the sample; approximately 86% occur only once, and less than 0.9% lies in the top ten. Source: peripheral blood, taken from a patient treated with radiotherapy plus ipilimumab. These receptor sequences come from a human donor with non-small cell lung cancer who had stable disease on radiotherapy plus ipilimumab.

V and J are TRBV19 and TRBJ1-1, with D hard to call. V dropped 3 bases and J dropped 6 bases, with 14 bases sitting between them. There are 14 residues in the CDR3. CDR1 and CDR2 from the germline V gene are LNHDA and SQIVND (reference sequence). CDR3 sequence: CASSMPPPVAEAFF. The CDR3 bases are TGTGCCAGTAGTATGCCCCCTCCGGTGGCTGAAGCTTTCTTT.

This rearrangement joins TRBV29-1 to TRBJ1-2; 8 positions match TRBD1. The ends lost 4 bases at V and 0 bases at J; junction bases unmatched: 7. The germline V gene encodes CDR1 SQVTM and CDR2 ANQGSEA. This CDR3 spans 15 amino acids. The CDR3: CSVARTGRANYGYTF. DNA of the CDR3: TGCAGCGTTGCCAGGACAGGGCGGGCTAACTATGGCTACACCTTC.

The chain couples TRBV30 to TRBJ2-7; tentative D call: TRBD2 (7 bases). The CDR3 has 12 residues. Germline V CDR1 and CDR2: GTSNPN, SVGIG (reference sequence). The CDR3 nucleotides are TGTGCAGCCCAAGGGGGGGCCTACGAGCAGTACTTC. This encodes CAAQGGAYEQYF.

The chain joins TRBV19 to TRBJ1-1; D is perhaps TRBD1 (6 bases). Deletions cut 6 bases from V and 5 bases from J, with 19 bases between. The CDR3 loop spans 15 amino acids. Germline assignment: CDR1 LNHDA and CDR2 SQIVND (reference sequence). The CDR3 region has the DNA TGTGCCAGTAGATGGGGTACAGGGCATGGTACTGAAGCTTTCTTT. It is translated as CASRWGTGHGTEAFF.

The rearrangement uses TRBV28 and TRBJ1-3; 8 bases fit TRBD1. CDR1 MDHEN and CDR2 SYDVKM come from the germline V gene. There are 16 residues in the CDR3. The junction had 10 bases not matched to a gene; V was cut back by 6 bases and J by 3 bases. CDR3 nucleotide sequence: TGTGCCAGCAGCTCAGGGGGCTCGGGCTTTGGAAACACCATATATTTT. It encodes CASSSGGSGFGNTIYF.

The rearrangement uses TRBV7-8 and TRBJ1-2; 7 nucleotides match TRBD1. V dropped 2 bases and J dropped 0; count of bases not matched to a gene: 12. The CDR3 totals 18 residues. CDR1 and CDR2 from the germline V gene are SGHVS and FQNEAQ. In DNA, the CDR3 is TGTGCCAGCAGCTTACACCTGACAGGGCGACGGCCTAACTATGGCTACACCTTC. Residues: CASSLHLTGRRPNYGYTF.

This clone has a handful of counts. The chain joins TRBV28 to TRBJ1-2; D gene unclear. From germline, CDR1 is MDHEN and CDR2 SYDVKM. This CDR3 comprises 12 residues. Trimming took 6 bases from V and 4 from J, leaving 9 bases between them. In DNA, the CDR3 is TGTGCCAGCAGGCAGGACCTCTATGGCTACACCTTC. This gives the protein CASRQDLYGYTF.

The rearrangement links TRBV7-8 to TRBJ1-2; D is possibly TRBD1 (5 bases). CDR3 size: 15 residues. Trimming took off 2 bases at V and 4 bases at J, with 14 bases between the two ends. Per the germline V gene, CDR1 is SGHVS and CDR2 is FQNEAQ. The CDR3 coding sequence is TGTGCCAGCAGCTTAAGGGGAGTAGATGTCTATGGCTACACCTTC. Protein: CASSLRGVDVYGYTF.

The chain links TRBV28 to TRBJ1-3; D remains unclear. V lost 8 bases and J 4 bases, leaving 15 bases between the germline ends. The CDR3 sequence is 14 residues long. From germline, CDR1 is MDHEN and CDR2 SYDVKM. The CDR3 coding sequence is TGTGCCAGCGGGGAACAGCGTGCCGGAAACACCATATATTTT. It codes for CASGEQRAGNTIYF.

The count of this clone is one. This chain connects TRBV6-1 to TRBJ2-3; 8 bases fit TRBD2. CDR3 length: 15 residues. V lost 6 bases and J lost 1; bases outside the gene matches: 6. CDR1 is MNHNS, CDR2 SASEGT, per germline. DNA of the CDR3: TGTGCCAGCAGAGGACTAGCCCTTCGCACAGATACGCAGTATTTT. This gives the protein CASRGLALRTDTQYF.

The chain is built from TRBV6-1 and TRBJ1-1; 7 nucleotides match TRBD1. V shed 5 bases, J shed 5 bases, and the junction held 8 bases outside the gene matches. Germline-derived CDR1 and CDR2 are MNHNS and SASEGT. The CDR3 has 14 amino acids. The CDR3 sequence: CASSSDRVGTEAFF. CDR3 bases: TGTGCCAGCAGTTCCGACAGGGTCGGGACTGAAGCTTTCTTT.

The chain uses TRBV11-2 and TRBJ2-5; 15 nucleotides align to TRBD2. V shed 4 bases and J 5 bases; nucleotides not matched to a gene: 8. The CDR3 sequence is 17 residues long. Germline V gene sequence: CDR1 SGHAT, CDR2 FQNNGV. The CDR3 here is CASSSRTSGRAQETQYF. As DNA, the CDR3 is TGTGCCAGCAGCTCCCGGACTAGCGGGAGGGCCCAGGAGACCCAGTACTTC.

A word on this clone: The junction does not match germline at one end; this may be a read error. The chain has TRBV7-7 and TRBJ2-7; D might be TRBD1 or TRBD2, each matching 5 bases. The germline CDR1 and CDR2 sequences are SSHAT and FNYEAQ (reference sequence). The length of the CDR3 is 14 residues. DNA for the CDR3: TGTGCTAGCAGCTTAGTTGAGGGGTCCTACGAGCAGTACTTC. It is translated as CASSLVEGSYEQYF.

Concerning this clone: Other DNA sequences of this sample code for an identical CDR3. J is TRBJ2-5 and V is TRBV19, with 11 bases that match TRBD2. Germline assignment: CDR1 LNHDA and CDR2 SQIVND (reference sequence). This CDR3 comprises 14 residues. With V trimmed by 5 bases and J by 5 bases, 4 bases remained unmatched. The CDR3 DNA reads as TGTGCCAGTAGTTCCCTAGCGGGGGGCGAGACCCAGTACTTC. Translated, it gives CASSSLAGGETQYF.

V is TRBV7-9 and J is TRBJ1-5; no reliable D call. CDR1 SEHNR and CDR2 FQNEAQ come from the germline V gene (reference sequence). The CDR3 runs to 13 residues. V gave up 8 bases and J gave up 2 bases, with 10 bases separating them. The CDR3 spells CASCRSGNQPQHF. The CDR3 nucleotides are TGTGCCAGCTGCCGGTCGGGCAATCAGCCCCAGCATTTT.

This clone was counted between two and nine times. The J gene is TRBJ1-2, the V gene TRBV30, with D maybe TRBD1 (5 bases). In germline, CDR1 is GTSNPN, CDR2 SVGIG (reference sequence). Trimming removed 3 bases from V and 0 bases from J, with 11 bases in between. The CDR3 consists of 14 residues. The CDR3 sequence: CAWSNVGANYGYTF. The CDR3 bases are TGTGCCTGGAGCAACGTGGGGGCTAACTATGGCTACACCTTC.

The chain couples TRBV7-2 to TRBJ2-7; 9 positions agree with TRBD2. The CDR3 consists of 14 residues. After removal of 3 bases from V and 6 bases from J, the junction contained 6 bases not matched to a gene. Germline V CDR1 and CDR2: SGHTA, FQGNSA. CDR3 coding DNA: TGTGCCAGCAGCTTGTGGCTAGCGGGAATCGAGCAGTACTTC. Amino acid sequence: CASSLWLAGIEQYF.

The rearrangement joins TRBV6-4 to TRBJ1-5; D is possibly TRBD1 (5 bases). Germline V gives CDR1 MRHNA, CDR2 SNTAGT. Trimming removed 8 bases from V and 0 bases from J, with 11 bases in between. The CDR3 loop spans 14 amino acids. The CDR3 loop is CASGRTLSNQPQHF. The CDR3 DNA sequence: TGTGCCAGCGGGCGGACACTTAGCAATCAGCCCCAGCATTTT.

About this clone: Its ends do not fully match the called genes, so a read error is possible. This chain uses TRBV6-1 with TRBJ1-1; D may be TRBD1 (6 bases). The V gene's germline CDR1 is MNHNS and CDR2 SASEGT. The CDR3 extends over 16 amino acids. In DNA, the CDR3 is TGTGCCAGCAGAGAAGCTCCGACAGGATTGAACACTGAAGCTTTCTTT. Translating gives CASREAPTGLNTEAFF.

V and J are TRBV10-1 and TRBJ1-1; D gene unclear. The germline gives CDR1 WNHNN, CDR2 SYGVQD (reference sequence). The CDR3 length is 15 residues. The V gene lost 4 bases and the J gene lost 4 bases, with 16 bases spanning the gap. CDR3 DNA: TGCGCCAGCAGTGGGGCCCGGGGAATGGGCACTGAAGCTTTCTTT. Amino acids: CASSGARGMGTEAFF.

The J gene is TRBJ2-7, the V gene TRBV29-1; D is perhaps TRBD1 (7 bases). Trimming took off 6 bases at V and 0 bases at J, with 15 bases between the two ends. The CDR3 loop spans 14 amino acids. Germline V gives CDR1 SQVTM, CDR2 ANQGSEA. This chain's CDR3 is CSVAGGTVSYEQYF. The CDR3 region has the DNA TGCAGCGTAGCAGGGGGGACAGTCTCCTACGAGCAGTACTTC.

The chain is built from TRBV9 and TRBJ2-1; D is perhaps TRBD2 (7 bases). Germline values: CDR1 SGDLS, CDR2 YYNGEE. The ends were cut back, 9 bases at V and 3 bases at J, with 19 bases in the middle. The CDR3 covers 15 residues. The CDR3 bases are TGTGCCACCTCCCGGGGGGCGGAGCTCTACAATGAGCAGTTCTTC. The encoded protein is CATSRGAELYNEQFF.

The chain has TRBV27 and TRBJ2-3; 9 bases are shared with TRBD1. V shed 6 bases, J shed 7 bases, and the junction held 14 bases outside the gene matches. This CDR3 region has 16 residues. From germline, CDR1 is MNHEY and CDR2 SMNVEV (reference sequence). The CDR3 DNA sequence: TGTGCCAGCAGGGAGTTGAGCGGGACAGGGAGAAATACGCAGTATTTT. This gives the protein CASRELSGTGRNTQYF.

This clone was seen a few times. The V call is TRBV19, the J call TRBJ1-6, with TRBD1 identical over 9 bases. V lost 7 bases to trimming and J lost 10 bases; unmatched junction nucleotides: 5. Germline V lookup: CDR1 LNHDA, CDR2 SQIVND (reference sequence). The CDR3 is 13 amino acids. The CDR3 protein is CASTVQGASPLHF. The DNA of the CDR3 is TGTGCCAGTACGGTACAGGGGGCATCACCCCTCCACTTT.

This chain uses TRBV6-5 with TRBJ2-5, with 7 bases fitting TRBD2. This CDR3 contains 15 residues. The trim removed 4 bases at V and 2 bases at J, leaving 7 bases unmatched. Looked up from germline, CDR1 is MNHEY and CDR2 is SVGAGI. This CDR3 reads CASSSIGREQETQYF. The CDR3 DNA reads TGTGCCAGCAGTTCGATAGGGAGGGAGCAAGAGACCCAGTACTTC.

This clone was seen a single time. CDR3 DNA sequence: TGTGCCAGCAGCGGAACAGGGATAGGCTCCTACGAGCAGTACTTC. It is translated as CASSGTGIGSYEQYF. V gene TRBV9 combines with J gene TRBJ2-7, with D possibly TRBD1 on 6 matching bases. The length of the CDR3 is 15 residues. Germline V gene lookup returns CDR1 SGDLS and CDR2 YYNGEE. V lost 3 bases to trimming and J lost 0 bases, with 13 bases between them.

V is TRBV10-1 and J is TRBJ2-7, with 11 nucleotides matching TRBD1. The CDR3 has 12 residues. Germline CDR1 reads WNHNN; CDR2 reads SYGVQD (reference sequence). After removal of 6 bases from V and 12 bases from J, the junction contained 7 bases not matched to a gene. CDR3 in DNA: TGCGCCAGCAGCCCCGGGGACAGGGGGATGTACTTC. As protein: CASSPGDRGMYF.

The J gene is TRBJ2-3, the V gene TRBV6-5; TRBD2 matches 11 bases. J gave up 6 bases and V 4 bases, and 3 bases lay outside the gene matches. Germline V gene lookup returns CDR1 MNHEY and CDR2 SVGAGI. There are 14 residues in the CDR3. The CDR3 DNA reads TGTGCCAGCAGTTTAGCGGGAGGGGCGGATACGCAGTATTTT. Amino acid sequence: CASSLAGGADTQYF.

The V and J genes are TRBV5-1 and TRBJ2-3, with a weak D call TRBD1 (6 bases). Germline assignment: CDR1 SGHRS and CDR2 YFSETQ. The CDR3 spans 16 residues. Trimming removed 2 bases from V and 0 bases from J, with 13 bases in between. CDR3 region: CASSFAGTPSTDTQYF. The CDR3, as DNA: TGCGCCAGCAGCTTTGCCGGGACACCAAGCACAGATACGCAGTATTTT.

The genes are TRBV5-1 and TRBJ2-3; D is ambiguous. V was trimmed by 0 bases and J by 2 bases, leaving 4 bases between them. This CDR3 spans 13 amino acids. Germline V gene sequence: CDR1 SGHRS, CDR2 YFSETQ. This chain's CDR3 is CASSLDNTDTQYF. CDR3 bases: TGCGCCAGCAGCTTGGACAACACAGATACGCAGTATTTT.

The chain joins TRBV6-1 to TRBJ2-5; maybe TRBD1 (5 bases). This CDR3 has 11 amino acids. Trimming stripped 5 bases from V and 6 bases from J, with 7 bases between. Looked up from germline, CDR1 is MNHNS and CDR2 is SASEGT. CDR3 protein: CASSTGQTQYF. CDR3 coding DNA: TGTGCCAGCAGTACAGGACAGACCCAGTACTTC.